The 9 T cell receptor beta chains reported below all come from one sample, sequenced in a study of regulatory T cells in long-lasting Graves disease. Described time point: newly diagnosed GD, antithyroid drugs for less than 3 months. The TCR library was made from RNA that had been extracted from PBMCs in TRIzol. Arm-PCR of CDR3 regions and iRepertoire HTBI primers were used to build TCR beta libraries. TCRdb passed the multiplex PCR reads through MiXCR, listing each CDR3 protein once. There are some 560,000 distinct CDR3 sequences in the sample; about 16% occur only once, and 20% to 30% lies in the top ten. These data are also associated with another study on T cells in Graves' hyperthyroidism and ophthalmopathy.

The material sequenced was peripheral blood mononuclear cells (PBMCs), taken at new diagnosis, from a patient treated with antithyroid drugs. The receptors here all came from a woman aged 40 to 65 with Graves disease.

This clonotype has only a few counts. The chain is built from TRBV18 and TRBJ1-3; 8 bases match TRBD1. The length of the CDR3 is 14 residues. Germline V gene data show CDR1 as KGHSH and CDR2 as LQKENI. The J segment lost 10 bases and the V segment lost 4 bases, leaving 9 bases of the junction unmatched. CDR3 in DNA: TGTGCCAGCTCACTCAGCGACAGGGGTGATACCATATATTTT. Encoded protein: CASSLSDRGDTIYF.

The rearrangement links TRBV7-8 to TRBJ2-3, with 10 bases that match TRBD1. With 3 bases clipped from V and 2 bases from J, the junction kept 5 bases outside the gene matches. Germline V CDR1 and CDR2: SGHVS, FQNEAQ. There are 16 residues in the CDR3. The CDR3 region has the DNA TGTGCCAGCAGCTTCCCGGGACAGGGGTTCACAGATACGCAGTATTTT. It encodes CASSFPGQGFTDTQYF. Together with reference TRBV7-8 and TRBJ2-3, the CDR3 gives the full variable domain: GAGVSQSPRYKVAKRGQDVALRCDPISGHVSLFWYQQALGQGPEFLTYFQNEAQLDKSGLPSDRFFAERPEGSVSTLKIQRTQQEDSAVYLCASSFPGQGFTDTQYFGPGTRLTVL.

V gene TRBV7-8 combines with J gene TRBJ1-2, with 7 nucleotides matching TRBD1. After removal of 2 bases from V and 2 bases from J, the junction contained 8 bases not matched to a gene. Germline-derived CDR1 and CDR2 are SGHVS and FQNEAQ. The length of the CDR3 is 16 residues. This CDR3 is CASSLSRDSINYGYTF. The CDR3 nucleotides are TGTGCCAGCAGCTTATCCCGGGACAGCATAAACTATGGCTACACCTTC.

There are many counts of this clonotype. The chain has TRBV11-2 and TRBJ2-1; D might be TRBD2 (6 bases). The germline gives CDR1 SGHAT, CDR2 FQNNGV. This CDR3 region has 16 residues. Trimming removed 4 bases at V and 0 bases at J, with 13 bases between. CDR3 residues: CASSSQPAGSYNEQFF. In DNA form, the CDR3 reads TGTGCCAGCAGCTCCCAACCAGCGGGCTCCTACAATGAGCAGTTCTTC. Using reference TRBV11-2 and TRBJ2-1 for the parts outside the CDR3, the full variable domain is EAGVAQSPRYKIIEKRQSVAFWCNPISGHATLYWYQQILGQGPKLLIQFQNNGVVDDSQLPKDRFSAERLKGVDSTLKIQPAKLEDSAVYLCASSSQPAGSYNEQFFGPGTRLTVL.

The chain carries TRBV19 and TRBJ2-7; D is unresolved. Trimming pared 5 bases from V and 2 bases from J, leaving 10 bases between. This CDR3 region has 13 residues. Germline CDR1 is LNHDA and CDR2 is SQIVND (reference sequence). The CDR3 is CASSPANPYEQYF. The CDR3 region has the DNA TGTGCCAGTAGTCCGGCCAACCCCTACGAGCAGTACTTC.

This clonotype was recorded many times. The chain links TRBV2 to TRBJ1-2; TRBD1 might be the D (6 bases). Deletions cut 4 bases from V and 8 bases from J, with 8 bases between. Germline-derived CDR1 and CDR2 are SNHLY and FYNNEI. The CDR3 length is 11 residues. This chain's CDR3 is CASSGGRGYTF. DNA for the CDR3: TGTGCCAGCAGTGGGGGGCGAGGCTACACCTTC.

The chain recombines TRBV6-1 with TRBJ2-2, with 8 bases matching TRBD1. With 5 bases clipped from V and 3 bases from J, the junction kept 8 bases outside the gene matches. Germline V gene data show CDR1 as MNHNS and CDR2 as SASEGT. This CDR3 comprises 16 residues. CDR3 bases: TGTGCCAGCAGTACGATGGGGACAGGCTACACCGGGGAGCTGTTTTTT. Protein: CASSTMGTGYTGELFF.

The chain couples TRBV7-9 to TRBJ2-5, with TRBD2 matching over 7 bases. This CDR3 contains 18 residues. Germline loops: CDR1 SEHNR, CDR2 FQNEAQ (reference sequence). V gave up 2 bases and J gave up 4 bases; unmatched junction bases: 16. The CDR3 bases are TGTGCCAGCAGCTTACCGGAGCGGGGAACCCCTCAGAGAGAGACCCAGTACTTC. It translates to CASSLPERGTPQRETQYF. The full variable domain, rest sourced from reference TRBV7-9 and TRBJ2-5, is DTGVSQNPRHKITKRGQNVTFRCDPISEHNRLYWYRQTLGQGPEFLTYFQNEAQLEKSRLLSDRFSAERPKGSFSTLEIQRTEQGDSAMYLCASSLPERGTPQRETQYFGPGTRLLVL.

This clonotype was seen a handful of times. This sequence joins TRBV9 and TRBJ1-2; D uncertain. This CDR3 comprises 13 residues. The germline V and J ends were trimmed by 0 bases and 8 bases, with 11 bases remaining between them. Germline V lookup: CDR1 SGDLS, CDR2 YYNGEE. CDR3 protein: CASSVGLDGGYTF. The CDR3 region has the DNA TGTGCCAGCAGCGTAGGGCTCGACGGAGGCTACACCTTC.